A single sample is the source of the 13 T cell receptor beta chains below, sequenced in a study of T cell responses to AZD1222 COVID-19 vaccine. Produced via immunoSEQ multiplex PCR; TCRdb's table is partial and in-frame only. This sample carries roughly 150,000 clones, nearly 95% of them seen once, and the ten largest clones take roughly 5%. Sample: peripheral blood, taken on day 0 of AZD1222 vaccination. The receptor source for this set is an adult in good health.

The chain combines TRBV4-2 with TRBJ2-7; 13 bases fit TRBD2. Germline-derived CDR1 and CDR2 are LGHNA and YNFKEQ. J lost 0 bases, V lost 2 bases, and 4 bases had no gene match. CDR3 length equals 17 residues. Here the CDR3 reads CASSQLGTSGTSYEQYF. CDR3 sequence (DNA): TGTGCCAGCAGCCAACTCGGGACTAGCGGGACCTCCTACGAGCAGTACTTC.

This chain uses TRBV9 with TRBJ1-6, with 7 bases fitting TRBD1. J gave up 10 bases and V 2 bases, and 9 bases lay outside the gene matches. This CDR3 spans 15 amino acids. From germline, CDR1 is SGDLS and CDR2 YYNGEE. The CDR3 sequence is CASSVSVQGYSPLHF. The CDR3 DNA reads TGTGCCAGCAGCGTGAGTGTACAGGGGTACTCACCCCTCCACTTT.

The genes are TRBV9 and TRBJ1-4, with 10 bases lining up with TRBD1. This CDR3 spans 15 amino acids. Germline values: CDR1 SGDLS, CDR2 YYNGEE. Germline trimming cut 4 bases from V and 5 bases from J; bases unmatched to any gene: 5. The CDR3 here is CASSLGQGENEKLFF. CDR3 coding DNA: TGTGCCAGCAGCCTCGGACAGGGGGAAAATGAAAAACTGTTTTTT.

The J gene is TRBJ2-2, the V gene TRBV7-3; the D call may be TRBD1 or TRBD2 (5 bases each). The CDR3 has 17 amino acids. Deletions cut 5 bases from V and 4 bases from J, with 20 bases between. CDR1 is SGHTA and CDR2 is FQGTGA in the germline V gene. CDR3 nucleotide sequence: TGTGCCAGCAGCCCCCGAGCCGAGGGGATGGTCACCGGGGAGCTGTTTTTT. This gives the protein CASSPRAEGMVTGELFF.

The CDR3 DNA sequence: TGTGCCAGCAACGGGCCACTACAGGGTTTTCTTGGTGGCTACACCTTC. This sequence encodes CASNGPLQGFLGGYTF. The V call is TRBV2, the J call TRBJ1-2; possibly TRBD1 for D (6 bases). Trimming removed 7 bases at V and 7 bases at J, with 25 bases between. Germline V gene lookup returns CDR1 SNHLY and CDR2 FYNNEI. The CDR3 runs 16 residues.

This clone was found once. This chain links TRBV5-1 with TRBJ1-4; a possible D gene is TRBD1 (5 bases). V was trimmed by 5 bases and J by 2 bases, leaving 7 bases between them. Germline loops: CDR1 SGHRS, CDR2 YFSETQ. The CDR3 length is 13 residues. The CDR3 DNA reads as TGCGCCAGCAGGGGGACGACTAATGAAAAACTGTTTTTT. Residues: CASRGTTNEKLFF. The full variable domain, in which reference TRBV5-1 and TRBJ1-4 provide the parts outside the CDR3, is KAGVTQTPRYLIKTRGQQVTLSCSPISGHRSVSWYQQTPGQGLQFLFEYFSETQRNKGNFPGRFSGRQFSNSRSEMNVSTLELGDSALYLCASRGTTNEKLFFGSGTQLSVL.

The chain joins TRBV24-1 to TRBJ1-1, with D unresolved. CDR3 length: 13 amino acids. The germline V and J ends were trimmed by 7 bases and 1 base, with 9 bases remaining between them. Germline V gene data show CDR1 as KGHDR and CDR2 as SFDVKD. The CDR3 region has the DNA TGTGCCACCAGAGGCCAGGAGAACACTGAAGCTTTCTTT. Its translation is CATRGQENTEAFF.

The chain combines TRBV12-3 or TRBV12-4 with TRBJ1-2, with TRBD1 matching over 8 bases. The CDR3 runs to 13 residues. V lost 3 bases and J lost 5; bases outside the gene matches: 2. This chain's CDR3 is CASSLGQEYGYTF. The CDR3 bases are TGTGCCAGCAGTTTGGGACAGGAATATGGCTACACCTTC.

V and J are TRBV9 and TRBJ2-4; the D gene is possibly TRBD2 (6 bases). The CDR3 has 15 amino acids. CDR1 is SGDLS and CDR2 is YYNGEE in the germline V gene. The ends were cut back, 2 bases at V and 2 bases at J, with 11 bases in the middle. The DNA for the CDR3 is TGTGCCAGCAGCGTGACGGGAGTATCCAAAAACATTCAGTACTTC. This translates into CASSVTGVSKNIQYF.

The CDR3 sequence: CASSPGSGRANEQFF. CDR3 in DNA: TGTGCCAGCTCACCAGGTAGCGGGAGGGCCAATGAGCAGTTCTTC. The chain joins TRBV18 to TRBJ2-1, with TRBD2 matching over 11 bases. The CDR3 sequence is 15 residues long. After removal of 2 bases from V and 6 bases from J, the junction contained 3 bases not matched to a gene. Germline CDR1 KGHSH, CDR2 LQKENI.

J is TRBJ2-3 and V is TRBV5-8, with D possibly matching TRBD2 (6 bases). V was clipped by 0 bases and J by 2 bases, with 16 bases between them. Germline CDR1 SGHTS, CDR2 YDEGEE. The CDR3 runs 17 residues. CDR3 loop: CASSLAFIREPTDTQYF. CDR3 bases: TGTGCCAGCAGCTTGGCCTTCATTCGGGAGCCCACAGATACGCAGTATTTT.

The genes are TRBV19 and TRBJ1-1; D remains unclear. Germline CDR1 LNHDA, CDR2 SQIVND (reference sequence). V lost 9 bases and J 3 bases, leaving 11 bases between the germline ends. There are 12 residues in the CDR3. CDR3 in DNA: TGTGCCAGCGGGATAATGGACACTGAAGCTTTCTTT. It specifies CASGIMDTEAFF.

The chain has TRBV5-4 and TRBJ2-7; no clear D gene. CDR3 length equals 14 residues. Trimming removed 0 bases from V and 4 bases from J, with 11 bases in between. The germline CDR1 and CDR2 sequences are SGHNT and YYREEE (reference sequence). Here the CDR3 reads CASSLVGREYEQYF. CDR3 in DNA: TGTGCCAGCAGCTTGGTCGGCAGAGAATACGAGCAGTACTTC.